The rows below give T cell receptor beta chains drawn from one sample of a study of cytomegalovirus exposure and HLA in healthy donors. Libraries were prepared by immunoSEQ multiplex PCR; TCRdb keeps only in-frame clonotypes and omits some of them. The repertoire consists of some 170,000 clones, with 70% to 75% occurring once and the leading ten covering 2.5% to 3.5%. The sequencing sample was made of PBMCs. The receptors were gathered from a male donor in good health and CMV-seronegative. Each CDR3 is given with its conserved first and last residue. Each record gives: clone size, V gene, D gene, J gene, CDR3 DNA, CDR3 protein. The D gene is left open where the match is weak. Size values are once, few and many counts, or a class for expanded clones, and some rows have none.

size: NA
V: TRBV28
D: NA
J: TRBJ2-7
DNA: TGTGCCAGCAGTTTCCTCAGGATGGACGAGCAGTACTTC
CDR3: CASSFLRMDEQYF

size: NA
V: TRBV5-5
D: TRBD1
J: TRBJ2-6
DNA: TGTGCCAGCAGCTCCCGCAGGGGGCTCGGCTCTGGGGCCAACGTCCTGACTTTC
CDR3: CASSSRRGLGSGANVLTF

size: NA
V: TRBV21-1
D: NA
J: TRBJ1-2
DNA: TGTGCCAGCGCCAACCTTGGATACATAGAAAAACCAGGCTTCTATGGCTACACCTTC
CDR3: CASANLGYIEKPGFYGYTF

size: NA
V: TRBV4-1
D: TRBD2
J: TRBJ2-7
DNA: TGCGCCAGCAGCCAGGCACTAGCGGGCTCCTACGAGCAGTACTTC
CDR3: CASSQALAGSYEQYF

size: NA
V: TRBV4-3
D: TRBD2
J: TRBJ2-4
DNA: TGCGCCAGCAGCCAAGATGAGCGGGAGGCCAAAAACATTCAGTACTTC
CDR3: CASSQDEREAKNIQYF

size: once
V: TRBV6-4
D: NA
J: TRBJ1-5
DNA: TGTGCCAGCAGTGCCGTGGGAGGGGATAACCAGCCCCAGCATTTT
CDR3: CASSAVGGDNQPQHF

size: NA
V: TRBV6-5
D: TRBD2
J: TRBJ2-7
DNA: TGTGCCAGCAGTTCGCTAGCGGATAGCCATTTTCCCGAGCAGTACTTC
CDR3: CASSSLADSHFPEQYF

size: NA
V: TRBV29-1
D: TRBD1
J: TRBJ2-1
DNA: TGCAGCGTTGAAGGCGGGACAGGAGGCAATGAGCAGTTCTTC
CDR3: CSVEGGTGGNEQFF

size: NA
V: TRBV9
D: NA
J: TRBJ2-1
DNA: TGTGCCAGCAGCGCTCAGGGTTACAATGAGCAGTTCTTC
CDR3: CASSAQGYNEQFF

size: NA
V: TRBV29-1
D: TRBD2
J: TRBJ2-3
DNA: TGCAGCGCTAGCGGGAGGCTGGGAGATACGCAGTATTTT
CDR3: CSASGRLGDTQYF

size: NA
V: TRBV28
D: NA
J: TRBJ2-2
DNA: TGTGCCAGCAGTTCTCGGTCGGGAGAAAGCGCGAACACCGGGGAGCTGTTTTTT
CDR3: CASSSRSGESANTGELFF

size: NA
V: TRBV30
D: TRBD1
J: TRBJ2-7
DNA: TGTGCCTGGGGGACAGGGCCGTACGAGCAGTACTTC
CDR3: CAWGTGPYEQYF

size: NA
V: TRBV6-6
D: TRBD1
J: TRBJ2-5
DNA: TGTGCCAGCAGCCCCTGGACAGGGTTGGTCCAAGAGACCCAGTACTTC
CDR3: CASSPWTGLVQETQYF

size: NA
V: TRBV6-5
D: NA
J: TRBJ1-2
DNA: TGTGCCAGCAGGATGGACAGAAACTATGGCTACACCTTC
CDR3: CASRMDRNYGYTF

size: NA
V: TRBV5-1
D: NA
J: TRBJ2-7
DNA: TGCGCCAGCAGCTTGGAGGTAGCCCCAACCTACGAGCAGTACTTC
CDR3: CASSLEVAPTYEQYF

size: NA
V: TRBV6-1
D: NA
J: TRBJ1-3
DNA: TGTTATCCTCTGAGGGCGGGAAACACCATATATTTT
CDR3: CYPLRAGNTIYF

size: NA
V: TRBV30
D: TRBD1
J: TRBJ2-7
DNA: TGTGCCCATTTGGGAGGACAGGGGACCTACGAGCAGTACTTC
CDR3: CAHLGGQGTYEQYF

size: few
V: TRBV5-1
D: TRBD1
J: TRBJ1-5
DNA: TGCGCCAGCAGCCGGACAGGGGAAAATCAGCCCCAGCATTTT
CDR3: CASSRTGENQPQHF

size: once
V: TRBV11-2
D: NA
J: TRBJ2-1
DNA: TGTGCCAGCAGCTTGGCGACAGGCTACAATGAGCAGTTCTTC
CDR3: CASSLATGYNEQFF

size: NA
V: TRBV28
D: TRBD2
J: TRBJ2-1
DNA: TGTGCCAGCAGTTTAGGTAGCGGGAGCGCCGATGAGCAGTTCTTC
CDR3: CASSLGSGSADEQFF

size: NA
V: TRBV28
D: TRBD1
J: TRBJ2-2
DNA: TGTGCCAGCGTTGTGGACAGGGTCAATTCCGGGGAGCTGTTTTTT
CDR3: CASVVDRVNSGELFF

size: NA
V: TRBV28
D: TRBD1
J: TRBJ1-2
DNA: TGTGCCAGCAGCCCGGGACAGGGGGGAGGCTACACCTTC
CDR3: CASSPGQGGGYTF

size: NA
V: TRBV27
D: TRBD1
J: TRBJ1-6
DNA: TGTGCCAGCAGTCTCTACCTAACAGGGGGCACCTATAATTCACCCCTCCACTTT
CDR3: CASSLYLTGGTYNSPLHF

size: NA
V: TRBV5-6
D: NA
J: TRBJ1-6
DNA: TGTGCCAGCAGCGCGGGTTCACCCCTCCACTTT
CDR3: CASSAGSPLHF

size: NA
V: TRBV28
D: NA
J: TRBJ1-5
DNA: TGTGCCAGCAGTTTCGTGCGGGGATTCATTCAGCCCCAGCATTTT
CDR3: CASSFVRGFIQPQHF

size: few
V: TRBV6-1
D: NA
J: TRBJ2-3
DNA: TGTGCCACCCGGTATGTCACAGATACGCAGTATTTT
CDR3: CATRYVTDTQYF

size: few
V: TRBV28
D: TRBD2
J: TRBJ2-3
DNA: TGTGCCAGCAGTCAGCGGGAGTCTGGCACAGATACGCAGTATTTT
CDR3: CASSQRESGTDTQYF

size: NA
V: TRBV30
D: NA
J: TRBJ1-5
DNA: TGTGCCTGGAGTGTACTGTCGAATCAGCCCCAGCATTTT
CDR3: CAWSVLSNQPQHF

size: few
V: TRBV9
D: NA
J: TRBJ2-1
DNA: TGTGCCAGCAGCGTAGAAGTTGCGGGAAGTAATGAGCAGTTCTTC
CDR3: CASSVEVAGSNEQFF

size: few
V: TRBV6-1
D: TRBD1
J: TRBJ2-3
DNA: TGTGCCGGAAAGACAGGGCACGCAGATACGCAGTATTTT
CDR3: CAGKTGHADTQYF

size: few
V: TRBV7-9
D: NA
J: TRBJ2-5
DNA: TGTTCCAGCACTCAAGAGACCCAGTACTTC
CDR3: CSSTQETQYF

size: few
V: TRBV7-9
D: NA
J: TRBJ1-1
DNA: TGTGCCAGCAGCTTAGTAGGGGCTAATTCTGAAGCTTTCTTT
CDR3: CASSLVGANSEAFF

size: NA
V: TRBV10-3
D: TRBD1
J: TRBJ1-2
DNA: TGTGCCATCAGTGAGTCGGGACAGCTCTATGGCTACACCTTC
CDR3: CAISESGQLYGYTF

size: NA
V: TRBV27
D: TRBD1
J: TRBJ2-7
DNA: TGTGCCAGCAGTATGACAGGGGGGGCGGCTTACGAGCAGTACTTC
CDR3: CASSMTGGAAYEQYF

size: NA
V: TRBV30
D: NA
J: TRBJ2-7
DNA: TGTGCCTGGAGTAGGAGTCGTTCCTACGAGCAGTACTTC
CDR3: CAWSRSRSYEQYF

size: NA
V: TRBV28
D: TRBD1
J: TRBJ1-1
DNA: TGTGCCAGCAGTCCGGGACAGGCCCTCATTGAAGCTTTCTTT
CDR3: CASSPGQALIEAFF

size: NA
V: TRBV15
D: TRBD1
J: TRBJ1-5
DNA: TGTGCCACCAGCAGGCCGGACAGGGTTCGGCCCCAGCATTTT
CDR3: CATSRPDRVRPQHF

size: NA
V: TRBV29-1
D: NA
J: TRBJ2-7
DNA: TGCAGCGTTTACCGAGGAGGCTACGAGCAGTACTTC
CDR3: CSVYRGGYEQYF

size: NA
V: TRBV5-1
D: TRBD1
J: TRBJ1-5
DNA: TGCGCCAGCAGCGCTGAGGGGGCAATCGGTCAGCCCCAGCATTTT
CDR3: CASSAEGAIGQPQHF

size: few
V: TRBV19
D: TRBD1
J: TRBJ1-5
DNA: TGTGCCAGTACCCGGACAGGGGATAGCAATCAGCCCCAGCATTTT
CDR3: CASTRTGDSNQPQHF

size: NA
V: TRBV14
D: NA
J: TRBJ1-2
DNA: TGTGCCAGCAGCCAAGCCCAGGGCTATGGCTACACCTTC
CDR3: CASSQAQGYGYTF

size: NA
V: TRBV5-1
D: NA
J: TRBJ2-7
DNA: TGCGCCAGCAGCTTGGAGTGGACTAACTACGAGCAGTACTTC
CDR3: CASSLEWTNYEQYF

size: NA
V: TRBV14
D: NA
J: TRBJ1-1
DNA: TGTGCCAGCAGCCAAGGAGGATCCATGAACACTGAAGCTTTCTTT
CDR3: CASSQGGSMNTEAFF

size: NA
V: TRBV27
D: TRBD1
J: TRBJ1-2
DNA: TGTGCCAGCAGTATAACTCGTACGCCAAGGGGGCCCTATGGCTACACCTTC
CDR3: CASSITRTPRGPYGYTF

size: NA
V: TRBV5-4
D: TRBD2
J: TRBJ2-7
DNA: TGTGCCAGCAGCCCGGGACTAGCTTACGAGCAGTACTTC
CDR3: CASSPGLAYEQYF

size: NA
V: TRBV25-1
D: NA
J: TRBJ2-7
DNA: TGTGCCAGCAGTGAATTGGGGTCGGGGAGCTCCTACGAGCAGTACTTC
CDR3: CASSELGSGSSYEQYF

size: NA
V: TRBV7-9
D: TRBD2
J: TRBJ2-5
DNA: TGTGCCAGCAGCCCGGGACTAGCGGGTCAAGAGACCCAGTACTTC
CDR3: CASSPGLAGQETQYF

size: NA
V: TRBV28
D: NA
J: TRBJ1-1
DNA: TGTGCCAGCGTAAAGGGGCTCATGAACACTGAAGCTTTCTTT
CDR3: CASVKGLMNTEAFF

size: once
V: TRBV29-1
D: TRBD1
J: TRBJ1-2
DNA: TGCAGCGTTGAAGCAGGGGCAGGGGGCTATGGCTACACCTTC
CDR3: CSVEAGAGGYGYTF

size: NA
V: TRBV29-1
D: TRBD2
J: TRBJ2-1
DNA: TGCAGCACCTTTGAAGCGGGAGGACGGGGTGAGCAGTTCTTC
CDR3: CSTFEAGGRGEQFF

size: NA
V: TRBV28
D: NA
J: TRBJ1-3
DNA: TGTGCCAGCAGTTTGATCGGGTTCTCTGGAAACACCATATATTTT
CDR3: CASSLIGFSGNTIYF

size: NA
V: TRBV27
D: NA
J: TRBJ1-1
DNA: TGTGCCAGCAGTTTAAGGGCCCGGGGTGGGAACCCCGAAGCTTTCTTT
CDR3: CASSLRARGGNPEAFF

size: NA
V: TRBV30
D: NA
J: TRBJ2-2
DNA: TGTGCCTGGGTAGGGGTGAACACCGGGGAGCTGTTTTTT
CDR3: CAWVGVNTGELFF

size: few
V: TRBV9
D: NA
J: TRBJ1-1
DNA: TGTGCCAGCAGCGTAGAAGCCCGCATGAACACTGAAGCTTTCTTT
CDR3: CASSVEARMNTEAFF

size: few
V: TRBV30
D: NA
J: TRBJ2-1
DNA: TGTGCCCTTGCCAGGGGTAACATGAATGAGCAGTTCTTC
CDR3: CALARGNMNEQFF

size: NA
V: TRBV5-1
D: NA
J: TRBJ1-6
DNA: TGCGCCAGCAGCCCCACCGAGGGTAATTCACCCCTCCACTTT
CDR3: CASSPTEGNSPLHF

size: NA
V: TRBV6-5
D: TRBD2
J: TRBJ2-5
DNA: TGTGCCAGCAGTCCGGTAGCGGGGGCAGGGGAGACCCAGTACTTC
CDR3: CASSPVAGAGETQYF

size: NA
V: TRBV28
D: NA
J: TRBJ2-4
DNA: TGTGCCAGCAGTTTTATGGGAGGGGGGAACATTCAGTACTTC
CDR3: CASSFMGGGNIQYF

size: NA
V: TRBV6-5
D: NA
J: TRBJ1-1
DNA: TGTGCCAGCAGTTACTCCCCTTCGAACACTGAAGCTTTCTTT
CDR3: CASSYSPSNTEAFF